These T cell receptor beta chains were read from a single sample in a study of blood T cell repertoires in COVID-19. Only in-frame clones appear in the TCRdb table, and some are missing; sequencing was by immunoSEQ multiplex PCR. The table shows a few hundred thousand clones, with about 79% occurring only once. The sequenced sample was peripheral blood. The receptors originated from a woman aged 40 to 49 who had recovered from COVID-19. Each CDR3 is given with its conserved first and last residue. Each record gives: clone size, V gene, J gene, D gene, CDR3 DNA, CDR3 protein. A D gene is named only where the DNA matches it firmly. Some rows mark clone size as missing; the rest say once, few, many or name a class of expanded clone.

>few|TRBV5-1|TRBJ2-7|.
TGCGCCAGCAGCGTCGACAGGCCGTACGAGCAGTACTTC
CASSVDRPYEQYF
>.|TRBV11-2|TRBJ2-3|.
TGTGCCAGCAGCTTATCGTTGCGGGATACGCAGTATTTT
CASSLSLRDTQYF
>once|TRBV11-3|TRBJ2-7|.
TGTGCCAGCAGCTTAGGAGCCGGGGAGCAGTACTTC
CASSLGAGEQYF
>once|TRBV25-1|TRBJ2-7|.
TGTGCCAGCAGTCCCTTTCTAATTGAGCAGTACTTC
CASSPFLIEQYF
>.|TRBV10-1|TRBJ2-6|.
TGCGCCAGCAGACGACAGCGACCTTGCTCTGGGGCCAACGTCCTGACTTTC
CASRRQRPCSGANVLTF
>.|TRBV7-9|TRBJ1-1|.
TGTGCCAGCAGCCCGGTTTCTGACACTGAAGCTTTCTTT
CASSPVSDTEAFF
>.|TRBV9|TRBJ1-2|.
TGTGCCAGCAGCGTAGGCTCGAGCCATTTGGGCTACACCTTC
CASSVGSSHLGYTF
>.|TRBV9|TRBJ2-7|.
TGTGCCAGCAGCCCGGGACTCTCCTACGAGCAGTACTTC
CASSPGLSYEQYF
>once|TRBV30|TRBJ1-1|.
TGTGCCTGGAGTGTCACCAGGGACACTGAAGCTTTCTTT
CAWSVTRDTEAFF
>.|TRBV20-1|TRBJ1-3|.
TGCAGTGCTAGTGATATCGCTGGAAACACCATATATTTT
CSASDIAGNTIYF
>.|TRBV18|TRBJ1-2|.
TGTGCCAGCTCACCAGGCCTAGACGATAACTATGGCTACACCTTC
CASSPGLDDNYGYTF
>few|TRBV6-5|TRBJ1-2|TRBD1
TGTGCCAGCAGTTACTTGGGGACAGGGGGAGACTATGGCTACACCTTC
CASSYLGTGGDYGYTF
>.|TRBV7-8|TRBJ1-4|TRBD1
TGTGCCAGCAGCTCTCAGGGGGCGGTTGATGCAACTAATGAAAAACTGTTTTTT
CASSSQGAVDATNEKLFF
>.|TRBV30|TRBJ2-5|.
TGTGCCGGGGCCGGGACACCAGAGACCCAGTACTTC
CAGAGTPETQYF
>.|TRBV2|TRBJ2-5|.
TGTGCCAGCAGTGTATGGGGGGTTGGGGAGACCCAGTACTTC
CASSVWGVGETQYF
>.|TRBV11-2|TRBJ1-1|.
TGTGCCAGCAGCGGACAGCCCAACACTGAAGCTTTCTTT
CASSGQPNTEAFF
>.|TRBV29-1|TRBJ1-1|TRBD1
TGCAGCGTTGTTCTACAGGACAGGGGGTCGTGGAGACGGGCTTTCTTT
CSVVLQDRGSWRRAFF
>once|TRBV3-1/TRBV3-2|TRBJ2-5|TRBD2
TGTGCCAGCAGCCCGGGACTAGCGGGGGCCTCGGGGACCCAGTACTTC
CASSPGLAGASGTQYF
>once|TRBV2|TRBJ1-1|.
TGTGCCAGCAGTGTTGGTAGTCCTGAAGCTTTCTTT
CASSVGSPEAFF
>.|TRBV4-2|TRBJ1-5|.
TGTGCCAGCAGCCAGGGGGCTAGTCAGCCCCAGCATTTT
CASSQGASQPQHF
>once|TRBV4-3|TRBJ2-2|TRBD2
TGCGCCAGCAGCCAAGGGCTAGCGGGGGGACAAGCGAACACCGGGGAGCTGTTTTTT
CASSQGLAGGQANTGELFF
>.|TRBV24-1|TRBJ2-5|TRBD1
TGTGCCACCAGTGATCCGGGACAGTACCAAGAGACCCAGTACTTC
CATSDPGQYQETQYF